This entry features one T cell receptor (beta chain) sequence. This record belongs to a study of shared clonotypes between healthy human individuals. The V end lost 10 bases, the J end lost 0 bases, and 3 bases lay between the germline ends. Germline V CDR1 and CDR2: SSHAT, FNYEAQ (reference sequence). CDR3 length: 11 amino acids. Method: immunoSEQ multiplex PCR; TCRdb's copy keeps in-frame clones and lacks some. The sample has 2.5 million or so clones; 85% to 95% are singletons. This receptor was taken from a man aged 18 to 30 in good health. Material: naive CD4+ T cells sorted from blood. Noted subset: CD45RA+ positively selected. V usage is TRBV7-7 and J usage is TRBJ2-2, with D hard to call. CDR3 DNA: TGTGCCACTACGAACACCGGGGAGCTGTTTTTT. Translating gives CATTNTGELFF. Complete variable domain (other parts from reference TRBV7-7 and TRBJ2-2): GAGVSQSPRYKVTKRGQDVTLRCDPISSHATLYWYQQALGQGPEFLTYFNYEAQPDKSGLPSDRFSAERPEGSISTLTIQRTEQRDSAMYRCATTNTGELFFGEGSRLTVL.